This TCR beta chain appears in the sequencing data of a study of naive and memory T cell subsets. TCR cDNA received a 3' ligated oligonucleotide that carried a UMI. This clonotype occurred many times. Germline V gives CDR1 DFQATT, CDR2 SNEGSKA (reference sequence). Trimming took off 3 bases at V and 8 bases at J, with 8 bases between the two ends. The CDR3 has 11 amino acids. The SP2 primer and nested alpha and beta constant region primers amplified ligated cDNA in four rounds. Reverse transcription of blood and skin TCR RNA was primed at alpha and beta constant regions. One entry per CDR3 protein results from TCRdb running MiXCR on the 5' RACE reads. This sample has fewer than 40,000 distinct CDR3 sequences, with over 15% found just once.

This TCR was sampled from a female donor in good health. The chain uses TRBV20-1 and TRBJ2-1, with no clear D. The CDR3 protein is CSASLIHEQFF. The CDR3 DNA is TGCAGTGCTAGTTTAATCCATGAGCAGTTCTTC.